This T cell receptor beta chain was retrieved from a study of post-analysis software for immune sequencing data. For the study at large: Relapsing-remitting, secondary progressive and progressive-relapsing courses of multiple sclerosis were included. General study points: Strong same-batch co-clustering of samples appeared with F measure clustering. In patients, TRBV5-6, TRBV5-1 and TRBV20-1 belonged to roughly five TRBV segments found more frequently than in controls. The normalized Chao1 diversity of multiple sclerosis patients was significantly lower than that of controls.

cDNA libraries of TCR beta carried unique molecular identifiers. One entry per CDR3 protein results from TCRdb running MiXCR on the PCR reads. This table has about 540,000 distinct CDR3 sequences, roughly 34% appearing once. Trimming cost V 3 bases and J 3 bases; bases outside gene matches: 12. CDR1 and CDR2 from the germline V gene are LNHNV and YYDKDF (reference sequence). The CDR3 totals 17 residues. About this clonotype itself: Antigen unknown.

The sequence derives from a girl aged 2 to 17 with multiple sclerosis. Sample: blood. This chain uses TRBV15 with TRBJ2-3, with 7 bases identical to TRBD2. The CDR3 coding sequence is TGTGCCACCAGCAGGCCCCTAGGGAGCGGGGAAACAGATACGCAGTATTTT. Protein: CATSRPLGSGETDTQYF.